This T cell receptor beta chain was obtained from a study of T cell responses to AZD1222 COVID-19 vaccine. Data came from immunoSEQ multiplex PCR; TCRdb stores just in-frame clones and leaves some out. The sample gives under 200,000 clones, 92% of which show up once; 1.6% is in the top ten. A word on this clone: Its antigen is still unknown.

Study results and caveats: Samples come after the peak T cell response, not at day 14. Spike-specific TCR breadth and depth rose after two AZD1222 doses.

The receptor's source is an adult in good health. Specimen: peripheral blood, collected on day 0 of AZD1222 vaccination.

In DNA form, the CDR3 reads TGTGCCAGCAGTACCGGGACAGAGGCAACCGGGGGATACTACGAGCAGTACTTC. Residues: CASSTGTEATGGYYEQYF. This chain connects TRBV14 to TRBJ2-7; a weak D match, TRBD1 (7 bases). CDR1 SGHDN and CDR2 FVKESK come from the germline V gene. The CDR3 contains 18 residues. The ends were cut back, 6 bases at V and 3 bases at J, with 27 bases in the middle.